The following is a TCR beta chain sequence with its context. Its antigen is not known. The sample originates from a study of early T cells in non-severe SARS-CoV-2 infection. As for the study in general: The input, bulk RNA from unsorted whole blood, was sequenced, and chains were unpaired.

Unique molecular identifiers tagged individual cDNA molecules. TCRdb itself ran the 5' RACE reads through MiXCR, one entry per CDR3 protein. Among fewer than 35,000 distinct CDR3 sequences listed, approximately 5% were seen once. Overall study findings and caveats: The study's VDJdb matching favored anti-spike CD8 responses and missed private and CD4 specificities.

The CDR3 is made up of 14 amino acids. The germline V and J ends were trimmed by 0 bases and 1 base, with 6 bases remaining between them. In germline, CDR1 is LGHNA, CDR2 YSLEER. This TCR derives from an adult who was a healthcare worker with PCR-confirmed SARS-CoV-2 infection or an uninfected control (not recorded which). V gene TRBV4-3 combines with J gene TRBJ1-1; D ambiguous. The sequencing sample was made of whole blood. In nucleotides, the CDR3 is TGCGCCAGCAGCCAAGATTTAGGGAACACTGAAGCTTTCTTT. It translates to CASSQDLGNTEAFF.